This passage covers 17 T cell receptor beta chains from one sample sequenced in a study of T cells in localized non-small cell lung cancer. The data were produced by immunoSEQ multiplex PCR, yet TCRdb's version contains in-frame clones alone and is incomplete. The sample lists nearly 15,000 clones; roughly 85% were seen once. Sample: peripheral blood, taken before any cancer treatment. The origin of the receptors is a woman aged 35-75 years with stage I lung adenocarcinoma.

CDR3 region: CASSEVYIPNYGYTF. In nucleotides, the CDR3 is TGTGCCAGCAGTGAAGTATACATCCCTAACTATGGCTACACCTTC. The V gene is TRBV2, the J gene TRBJ1-2; no reliable D call. Germline loops: CDR1 SNHLY, CDR2 FYNNEI. The CDR3 has 15 amino acids. Trimming removed 1 base from V and 0 bases from J, with 9 bases in between.

The genes are TRBV9 and TRBJ1-2; TRBD1 aligns across 9 bases. From germline, CDR1 is SGDLS and CDR2 YYNGEE. Trimming removed 0 bases from V and 5 bases from J; junction bases left unmatched: 5. The CDR3 is 15 amino acids. In DNA, the CDR3 is TGTGCCAGCAGCGTAGAGAACAGGGGGCTGTATGGCTACACCTTC. This gives the protein CASSVENRGLYGYTF.

The chain carries TRBV6-5 and TRBJ1-5; D not resolved. The ends were cut back, 6 bases at V and 9 bases at J, with 12 bases in the middle. The CDR3 covers 12 residues. CDR1 MNHEY and CDR2 SVGAGI come from the germline V gene. CDR3: CASSPREWPQHF. The DNA of the CDR3 is TGTGCCAGCAGCCCACGGGAATGGCCCCAGCATTTT.

CDR3 bases: TGTGCCAGCAGCCCCCACCCGAATTCACCCCTCCACTTT. This sequence encodes CASSPHPNSPLHF. J is TRBJ1-6 and V is TRBV7-6, with no clear D. This CDR3 is built from 13 residues. Trimming removed 5 bases from V and 7 bases from J, with 9 bases in between. Germline CDR1 and CDR2: SGHVS and FNYEAQ.

J is TRBJ2-7 and V is TRBV27, with TRBD1 matching over 8 bases. The length of the CDR3 is 16 residues. V trimming: 6 bases; J trimming: 2 bases; junction bases outside the gene matches: 12. The V gene's germline CDR1 is MNHEY and CDR2 SMNVEV (reference sequence). CDR3 in DNA: TGTGCCAGCAGGCCTTACGCCGGACAGGGCCCCTACGAGCAGTACTTC. Protein: CASRPYAGQGPYEQYF.

J is TRBJ1-6 and V is TRBV7-8, with unresolved D. The CDR3 is 16 residues long. Germline V gene sequence: CDR1 SGHVS, CDR2 FQNEAQ. V shed 5 bases and J shed 2 bases, with 13 bases lying between them. CDR3: CASSPPAGAYNSPLHF. The CDR3 DNA follows: TGTGCCAGCAGCCCCCCGGCAGGAGCCTATAATTCACCCCTCCACTTT.

This chain joins TRBV9 and TRBJ1-6, with TRBD1 matching over 7 bases. The length of the CDR3 is 14 residues. V was clipped by 3 bases and J by 6 bases; unmatched bases: 3. Germline-derived CDR1 and CDR2 are SGDLS and YYNGEE. The CDR3 region has the DNA TGTGCCAGCAGCGACCGACAGGGTAATTCACCCCTCCACTTT. It translates to CASSDRQGNSPLHF.

V and J are TRBV27 and TRBJ2-4; 10 positions agree with TRBD2. CDR1 is MNHEY and CDR2 is SMNVEV in the germline V gene (reference sequence). The CDR3 runs to 17 residues. The V segment lost 0 bases and the J segment 5 bases; nucleotides outside the gene matches: 7. The CDR3 nucleotides read TGTGCCAGCAGTTTATCTAAGTTGCTAGCGGGGGAAAACATTCAGTACTTC. Its translation is CASSLSKLLAGENIQYF.

The genes are TRBV7-2 and TRBJ1-6; D is possibly TRBD1 (5 bases). Germline V gene sequence: CDR1 SGHTA, CDR2 FQGNSA. With 4 bases removed from V and 4 bases from J, the gap between germline ends came to 14 bases. The CDR3 has 16 amino acids. The CDR3 reads CASSWGIGAYNSPLHF. CDR3 nucleotides: TGTGCCAGCAGCTGGGGCATAGGGGCTTATAATTCACCCCTCCACTTT.

The chain links TRBV6-5 to TRBJ1-6; D not certain. Germline V gene sequence: CDR1 MNHEY, CDR2 SVGAGI. The V end lost 0 bases, the J end lost 7 bases, and 13 bases lay between the germline ends. The CDR3 runs 16 residues. CDR3 loop: CASSYSKPATNSPLHF. The DNA for the CDR3 is TGTGCCAGCAGTTACTCGAAGCCCGCCACCAATTCACCCCTCCACTTT.

This rearrangement joins TRBV6-1 to TRBJ1-5; D gene ambiguous. V was pared by 5 bases and J by 5 bases, with 13 bases between. The CDR3 consists of 14 residues. CDR1 MNHNS and CDR2 SASEGT come from the germline V gene. CDR3: CASSSLMVDQPQHF. For the CDR3, the DNA is TGTGCCAGCAGTTCGTTAATGGTGGATCAGCCCCAGCATTTT.

This rearrangement joins TRBV6-1 to TRBJ1-1, with D maybe TRBD1 (5 bases). CDR3 size: 16 residues. V was clipped by 1 base and J by 1 base, with 13 bases between them. Germline V gene lookup returns CDR1 MNHNS and CDR2 SASEGT. CDR3 sequence reads: CASSEGGWKGNTEAFF. The CDR3 DNA is TGTGCCAGCAGTGAAGGGGGGTGGAAGGGGAACACTGAAGCTTTCTTT.

This chain uses TRBV18 with TRBJ2-5; D might be TRBD2 (5 bases). Germline CDR1 is KGHSH and CDR2 is LQKENI. V shed 3 bases and J shed 5 bases, with 10 bases lying between them. This CDR3 has 13 residues. CDR3 in amino acids: CASSPGGLETQYF. CDR3 DNA: TGTGCCAGCTCACCGGGCGGGCTGGAGACCCAGTACTTC.

The chain is built from TRBV30 and TRBJ1-5; D may be TRBD1 (5 bases). The CDR3 totals 17 residues. Germline-derived CDR1 and CDR2 are GTSNPN and SVGIG (reference sequence). V was clipped by 2 bases and J by 4 bases, with 21 bases between them. The CDR3: CAWSREAGKNLNQPQHF. The CDR3 nucleotides read TGTGCCTGGAGTCGCGAAGCAGGGAAAAATTTGAATCAGCCCCAGCATTTT. Supplemented by reference TRBV30 and TRBJ1-5, the full variable domain reads SQTIHQWPATLVQPVGSPLSLECTVEGTSNPNLYWYRQAAGRGLQLLFYSVGIGQISSEVPQNLSASRPQDRQFILSSKKLLLSDSGFYLCAWSREAGKNLNQPQHFGDGTRLSIL.

This chain joins TRBV27 and TRBJ1-1; 9 bases line up with TRBD1. Germline V gives CDR1 MNHEY, CDR2 SMNVEV (reference sequence). J was trimmed by 0 bases and V by 4 bases; bases with no gene match: 9. The CDR3 runs 17 residues. The CDR3 DNA sequence: TGTGCCAGCAGTTCTAAACCGGGACAGGGTTTGAACACTGAAGCTTTCTTT. This gives the protein CASSSKPGQGLNTEAFF.

Remarks on this clone: The germline gene is not matched at one end of the junction; a read error may be the cause. The chain carries TRBV7-7 and TRBJ2-3, with D possibly being TRBD2 (7 bases). CDR3 size: 14 residues. Per germline, CDR1 SSHAT and CDR2 FNYEAQ (reference sequence). The CDR3 reads CASSLGGASDTQYF. CDR3 nucleotide sequence: TGTGCTAGCAGCTTAGGGGGGGCAAGTGATACGCAGTATTTT.

This sequence joins TRBV12-5 and TRBJ1-5, with no clear D. The CDR3 length is 22 residues. The germline V gene encodes CDR1 LGHNT and CDR2 FRNRAP. V lost 1 base and J 0 bases, leaving 28 bases between the germline ends. The CDR3 bases are TGTGCTAGTGGTTTGGGATTGACCCAAATGAGACTAAGGTCCTCTAGCAATCAGCCCCAGCATTTT. This translates into CASGLGLTQMRLRSSSNQPQHF.